One and the same sample provided the 32 T cell receptor beta chains below, sequenced in a study of blood T cell repertoires in COVID-19 (TCRdb year 2020). Receptor amplification or capture employed the immunoSEQ multiplex PCR assay. TCRdb obtained this table from immuneACCESS and retained in-frame rearrangements with V and J assigned. These tables miss some clones; where compared with another copy, unresolved V genes account for less than half of the shortfall, and the remainder is unexplained. This sample holds about 150,000 clones; roughly 80% were observed only once. The top ten hold approximately 32% of the sample. The specimen sequenced was peripheral blood. The receptors stem from a woman aged 55-69 years with acute or convalescent COVID-19.

The chain combines TRBV5-1 with TRBJ2-6, with 10 bases identical to TRBD1. The CDR3 consists of 18 residues. With 4 bases clipped from V and 1 base from J, the junction kept 8 bases outside the gene matches. CDR1 is SGHRS, CDR2 YFSETQ, per germline. CDR3 bases: TGCGCCAGCAGCACGGGACAGGGGACCGAATCTGGGGCCAACGTCCTGACTTTC. Translation gives CASSTGQGTESGANVLTF.

V is TRBV6-4 and J is TRBJ2-7; 11 bases are a match to TRBD2. Trimming at V came to 2 bases and at J to 0 bases, leaving 0 bases not matched to a gene. The CDR3 spans 15 residues. From germline, CDR1 is MRHNA and CDR2 SNTAGT. The CDR3 protein is CASSDLAGGSYEQYV. CDR3 nucleotides: TGTGCCAGCAGTGACCTAGCGGGGGGCTCCTACGAGCAGTACGTC.

This clone was counted once. This chain joins TRBV28 and TRBJ2-2, with a tentative D call TRBD1 (5 bases). Germline CDR1 and CDR2: MDHEN and SYDVKM. This CDR3 has 15 amino acids. Between the trimmed V and J ends, which lost 4 bases and 7 bases, there was a span of 16 bases. CDR3 residues: CASSWVGPGYGELFF. CDR3 bases: TGTGCCAGCAGTTGGGTAGGGCCAGGGTACGGGGAGCTGTTTTTT. The full variable domain, in which reference TRBV28 and TRBJ2-2 provide the parts outside the CDR3, is DVKVTQSSRYLVKRTGEKVFLECVQDMDHENMFWYRQDPGLGLRLIYFSYDVKMKEKGDIPEGYSVSREKKERFSLILESASTNQTSMYLCASSWVGPGYGELFFGEGSRLTVL.

The CDR3 loop is CASSSITGGEDYTF. The CDR3 nucleotides read TGTGCCAGCAGTAGTATTACAGGGGGCGAGGACTACACCTTC. The rearrangement joins TRBV6-5 to TRBJ1-2; 9 nucleotides align to TRBD1. CDR3 size: 14 residues. CDR1 is MNHEY and CDR2 is SVGAGI in the germline V gene. V was clipped by 5 bases and J by 10 bases; unmatched bases: 11.

This clone came up once. The chain employs TRBV6-6 and TRBJ2-1, with a weak D call TRBD2 (5 bases). Germline CDR1 is MNHNY and CDR2 is SVGAGI (reference sequence). CDR3 size: 14 residues. Between the trimmed V and J ends, which lost 5 bases and 9 bases, there was a span of 17 bases. The CDR3 bases are TGTGCCAGCAGTCCGCGGGCCCCGCCCAGTGAGCAGTTCTTC. Its protein product is CASSPRAPPSEQFF.

The chain carries TRBV5-1 and TRBJ1-2; the D gene is possibly TRBD1 (6 bases). The germline V and J ends were trimmed by 1 base and 10 bases, with 17 bases remaining between them. CDR1 is SGHRS and CDR2 is YFSETQ in the germline V gene. The CDR3 is 14 amino acids. In nucleotides, the CDR3 is TGCGCCAGCAGCTTGACAGACTTCGGGGACAACTACACCTTC. It codes for CASSLTDFGDNYTF. The complete variable domain, with remaining parts taken from reference TRBV5-1 and TRBJ1-2, reads KAGVTQTPRYLIKTRGQQVTLSCSPISGHRSVSWYQQTPGQGLQFLFEYFSETQRNKGNFPGRFSGRQFSNSRSEMNVSTLELGDSALYLCASSLTDFGDNYTFGSGTRLTVV.

This clone was seen a handful of times. The chain joins TRBV9 to TRBJ2-2; possible D gene TRBD2, 5 bases. Germline V gives CDR1 SGDLS, CDR2 YYNGEE. Trimming pared 4 bases from V and 7 bases from J, leaving 8 bases between. The CDR3 runs to 12 residues. The CDR3 DNA follows: TGTGCCAGCAGCCGAGGGAGCGGGGAGCTGTTTTTT. Translation: CASSRGSGELFF.

The chain recombines TRBV18 with TRBJ1-1; 11 bases align to TRBD1. Germline lookup yields CDR1 KGHSH and CDR2 LQKENI. This CDR3 comprises 14 residues. J lost 5 bases, V lost 6 bases, and 5 bases had no gene match. CDR3 coding DNA: TGTGCCAGCTCCCCCGGGACAGGGGGGACTGAAGCTTTCTTT. As protein: CASSPGTGGTEAFF.

The V call is TRBV6-5, the J call TRBJ1-4, with TRBD1 matching over 9 bases. The CDR3 totals 15 residues. Germline CDR1 is MNHEY and CDR2 is SVGAGI. J lost 4 bases, V lost 2 bases, and 2 bases had no gene match. The CDR3 nucleotides are TGTGCCAGCAGTTACGGGACAGGGAGTAATGAAAAACTGTTTTTT. Residues: CASSYGTGSNEKLFF.

The genes are TRBV2 and TRBJ1-2; a weak D match, TRBD1 (6 bases). This CDR3 region has 14 residues. V was pared by 4 bases and J by 3 bases, with 12 bases between. Germline CDR1 and CDR2: SNHLY and FYNNEI. For the CDR3, the DNA is TGTGCCAGCAGTGTCGGACAGCTAGACTATGGCTACACCTTC. Translation gives CASSVGQLDYGYTF.

This clone appeared a single time. The rearrangement uses TRBV3-1 (or the pseudogene TRBV3-2) and TRBJ1-1; possibly TRBD1 for D (5 bases). CDR3 size: 15 residues. With 4 bases removed from V and 4 bases from J, the gap between germline ends came to 16 bases. Per the germline V gene, CDR1 is LGHDT and CDR2 is YNNKEL (reference sequence). This CDR3 reads CASSPGRGAGTEAFF. Here the CDR3 DNA reads TGTGCCAGCAGCCCCGGGAGGGGCGCGGGCACTGAAGCTTTCTTT.

V usage is TRBV19 and J usage is TRBJ2-1; D perhaps matches TRBD2 (6 bases). CDR1 LNHDA and CDR2 SQIVND come from the germline V gene (reference sequence). Trimming left V 3 bases short and J 8 bases short, with 17 bases between. This CDR3 has 15 amino acids. CDR3 region: CASSISIRGRDEQFF. DNA for the CDR3: TGTGCCAGTAGTATCAGCATCCGGGGGAGAGATGAGCAGTTCTTC.

This clone appeared a few times. The V call is TRBV4-2, the J call TRBJ2-5; D is perhaps TRBD2 (6 bases). Trimming removed 0 bases from V and 5 bases from J, with 10 bases in between. CDR3 length equals 14 residues. CDR1 is LGHNA, CDR2 YNFKEQ, per germline. The CDR3 bases are TGTGCCAGCAGCCAAGATTGGAGGGGTGAGACCCAGTACTTC. Its translation is CASSQDWRGETQYF.

The chain recombines TRBV5-1 with TRBJ1-5; D possibly corresponds to TRBD1 (5 bases). The germline V gene has CDR1 SGHRS and CDR2 YFSETQ. The CDR3 runs to 14 residues. Trimming removed 0 bases at V and 5 bases at J, with 9 bases between. CDR3 DNA: TGCGCCAGCAGCTTGGAGGGGATGGATCAGCCCCAGCATTTT. Protein sequence: CASSLEGMDQPQHF.

For this clone: Other DNA sequences from this sample encode an identical CDR3 as well. V is TRBV3-1 (or the pseudogene TRBV3-2) and J is TRBJ1-3, with D perhaps TRBD1 (5 bases). Between the trimmed V and J ends, which lost 1 base and 1 base, there was a span of 8 bases. The CDR3 loop spans 15 amino acids. Germline lookup yields CDR1 LGHDT and CDR2 YNNKEL (reference sequence). The CDR3: CASSQAGGSGNTIYF. The DNA for the CDR3 is TGTGCCAGCAGCCAAGCCGGGGGGTCTGGAAACACCATATATTTT.

The chain uses TRBV2 and TRBJ2-2; D possibly corresponds to TRBD2 (6 bases). The V end was cut by 4 bases, the J end by 1 base, with 7 bases between. This CDR3 is 14 amino acids long. Germline CDR1 is SNHLY and CDR2 is FYNNEI. The CDR3 DNA sequence: TGTGCCAGCAGTGCGGGACTGAACACCGGGGAGCTGTTTTTT. This translates into CASSAGLNTGELFF.

V gene TRBV4-2 combines with J gene TRBJ2-7; TRBD2 might be the D (6 bases). V dropped 1 base and J dropped 7 bases, with 11 bases sitting between them. The CDR3 spans 13 residues. Germline CDR1 is LGHNA and CDR2 is YNFKEQ. In DNA form, the CDR3 reads TGTGCCAGCAGCCAAGTTGGGGGGAGGGAGCAGTACTTC. Its translation: CASSQVGGREQYF.

This rearrangement joins TRBV27 to TRBJ2-1; D is perhaps TRBD2 (6 bases). The CDR3 runs to 20 residues. V was cut by 4 bases and J by 0 bases, with 25 bases left in between. Germline V lookup: CDR1 MNHEY, CDR2 SMNVEV (reference sequence). Here the CDR3 reads CASSSLAGLVGRPSYNEQFF. DNA for the CDR3: TGTGCCAGCAGTTCTCTTGCAGGCTTGGTAGGGAGGCCCTCCTACAATGAGCAGTTCTTC.

This clone was seen just once. The rearrangement uses TRBV14 and TRBJ1-3; D is unclear. Between the trimmed V and J ends, which lost 3 bases and 0 bases, there was a span of 12 bases. From germline, CDR1 is SGHDN and CDR2 FVKESK. The CDR3 sequence is 16 residues long. The CDR3 DNA sequence: TGTGCCAGCAGCCAGTACAGTACTCTCTCTGGAAACACCATATATTTT. It codes for CASSQYSTLSGNTIYF.

This clone showed up just a few times. The chain combines TRBV5-1 with TRBJ2-2; D might be TRBD1 (6 bases). Germline V CDR1 and CDR2: SGHRS, YFSETQ. The CDR3 covers 15 residues. The V end was cut by 3 bases, the J end by 4 bases, with 13 bases between. Here the CDR3 reads CASSYTGSGTGELFF. The CDR3 nucleotides read TGCGCCAGCAGCTATACAGGGTCGGGCACCGGGGAGCTGTTTTTT.

The chain employs TRBV7-9 and TRBJ1-2, with 9 bases fitting TRBD1. The CDR3 spans 15 residues. Losses at the gene ends were 1 base for V and 2 bases for J; bases not matched to a gene: 2. Germline V CDR1 and CDR2: SEHNR, FQNEAQ (reference sequence). The CDR3 sequence: CASSLDTGGNYGYTF. CDR3 bases: TGTGCCAGCAGCTTAGATACAGGGGGCAACTATGGCTACACCTTC.

The gene calls are TRBV6-1 and TRBJ1-2; 8 bases are shared with TRBD1. Germline V lookup: CDR1 MNHNS, CDR2 SASEGT. This CDR3 contains 15 residues. With 2 bases clipped from V and 8 bases from J, the junction kept 10 bases outside the gene matches. CDR3 DNA: TGTGCCAGCAGTGAAAAGGGGCCGACAGGGGAAGGCTACACCTTC. Protein product: CASSEKGPTGEGYTF.

This sequence joins TRBV5-1 and TRBJ2-7; TRBD2 is a possible D gene (5 bases). Trimming pared 3 bases from V and 6 bases from J, leaving 13 bases between. CDR3 length: 13 residues. Germline CDR1 SGHRS, CDR2 YFSETQ. DNA of the CDR3: TGCGCCAGCAGCTCCCAGGAAGGACTCGAGCAGTACTTC. This sequence encodes CASSSQEGLEQYF.

This rearrangement joins TRBV27 to TRBJ2-7; tentatively, D is TRBD1 (5 bases). The CDR3 has 13 amino acids. With 1 base removed from V and 3 bases from J, the gap between germline ends came to 7 bases. CDR1 is MNHEY and CDR2 is SMNVEV in the germline V gene (reference sequence). The CDR3 region is CASSLWGSYEQYF. The CDR3 DNA is TGTGCCAGCAGTTTATGGGGCAGCTACGAGCAGTACTTC.

This chain uses TRBV4-2 with TRBJ2-1; D is unclear. Germline V CDR1 and CDR2: LGHNA, YNFKEQ. This CDR3 has 13 residues. Trimming took off 0 bases at V and 10 bases at J, with 10 bases between the two ends. The CDR3 nucleotides read TGTGCCAGCAGCCAAGATCTCCCTCGGGAGCAGTTCTTC. It yields the protein CASSQDLPREQFF.

The J gene is TRBJ2-1, the V gene TRBV29-1; 8 nucleotides align to TRBD2. Losses at the gene ends were 6 bases for V and 0 bases for J; bases not matched to a gene: 7. CDR3 size: 15 residues. Germline V gene sequence: CDR1 SQVTM, CDR2 ANQGSEA. The CDR3 here is CSVGGTSGSYNEQFF. The CDR3 bases are TGCAGCGTCGGAGGGACTAGTGGCTCCTACAATGAGCAGTTCTTC.

The V and J genes are TRBV3-1 (or the pseudogene TRBV3-2) and TRBJ1-6, with unresolved D. The CDR3 has 15 amino acids. Germline V gene sequence: CDR1 LGHDT, CDR2 YNNKEL (reference sequence). V lost 0 bases and J lost 5, with 8 bases in between. The CDR3 sequence: CASSQDRDNNSPLHF. CDR3 in DNA: TGTGCCAGCAGCCAAGATCGGGATAATAATTCACCCCTCCACTTT.

The rearrangement joins TRBV28 to TRBJ1-6; 9 bases line up with TRBD1. Germline loops: CDR1 MDHEN, CDR2 SYDVKM. The CDR3 runs to 15 residues. V shed 4 bases, J shed 7 bases, and the junction held 5 bases outside the gene matches. CDR3 amino acids: CASSSRTGVNSPLHF. In nucleotides, the CDR3 is TGTGCCAGCAGTTCACGGACAGGGGTAAATTCACCCCTCCACTTT.

In its sample, this clone was seen a few times. The chain carries TRBV7-9 and TRBJ2-5, with 8 bases identical to TRBD2. Germline V lookup: CDR1 SEHNR, CDR2 FQNEAQ (reference sequence). J gave up 2 bases and V 6 bases, and 8 bases lay outside the gene matches. CDR3 length equals 15 residues. The CDR3 loop reads CASRPGSGGQETQYF. The DNA for the CDR3 is TGTGCCAGCAGACCGGGGAGCGGGGGACAAGAGACCCAGTACTTC.

This rearrangement joins TRBV6-6 to TRBJ1-6, with 7 bases lining up with TRBD1. Germline V lookup: CDR1 MNHNY, CDR2 SVGAGI (reference sequence). The J segment lost 4 bases and the V segment lost 6 bases, leaving 9 bases of the junction unmatched. CDR3 size: 16 residues. CDR3: CASRGYRGVYNSPLHF. Written as DNA, the CDR3 is TGTGCCAGCAGAGGCTACAGGGGAGTATATAATTCACCCCTCCACTTT.

The table lists this clone with a count of one. The V gene is TRBV3-1 (or the pseudogene TRBV3-2), the J gene TRBJ1-6, with a weak D call TRBD1 (5 bases). The CDR3 is 14 amino acids. Germline CDR1 reads LGHDT; CDR2 reads YNNKEL (reference sequence). The V end lost 10 bases, the J end lost 7 bases, and 17 bases lay between the germline ends. The CDR3 DNA follows: TGTGCCACAGGACAACAGGTGACGAATTCACCCCTCCACTTT. It translates to CATGQQVTNSPLHF.

This rearrangement joins TRBV24-1 to TRBJ2-5; possibly TRBD2 for D (7 bases). V lost 2 bases, J lost 6 bases, and 12 bases lay in between. CDR1 and CDR2 (germline): KGHDR, SFDVKD. CDR3 length: 14 residues. CDR3: CATSDSRGGQTQYF. The CDR3 DNA reads as TGTGCCACCAGTGATTCCAGGGGAGGGCAGACCCAGTACTTC.